This T cell receptor (beta chain) was retrieved from a study of T cell repertoires in cytomegalovirus infection (dated by TCRdb to about 2019). About the full investigation: Peptide stimulations targeted recently identified HLA-C-restricted CMV epitopes, whose presentation resists viral immunomodulation, together with well-studied HLA-B-restricted epitopes. Donor HLA type was relevant to the analysis, as public TCR beta signatures indicated carriage of CMV infection together with the matching HLA type.

As encoded in the germline V gene (reference sequence), CDR1 is MNHEY while CDR2 is SMNVEV. The germline ends are 13 bases apart after V is trimmed by 1 base and J by 5 bases. The CDR3 starts with the cysteine, ends with the phenylalanine, and has 15 residues. Only the CDR3 DNA stays, 45 bases, in frame from base 1. Turning to this clonotype: Its target antigen remains unknown. No much larger clone is present one base from it, and per-base qualities are unavailable.

The treatment or condition label corresponds to: in vitro stimulation with specific CMV peptide epitopes to enrich CMV-specific T cells. The run used an Illumina HiSeq 1500. TCRdb reanalyzed the raw reads on its own, using fastp at Q25 for trimming and MiXCR for clone calling, and kept in-frame beta chains. CDR3 protein sequences are deduplicated, and each keeps its most common genes and DNA. In all, the sample holds some 900,000 distinct CDR3 sequences, and approximately 32% of those were seen once. The ten largest clones represent over 10% of the sample. The investigation overall reported the following: The ex vivo response was dominated by HLA-C-restricted CMV-specific TCR beta clonotypes, and the single most frequent clonotype in two of eight donors was supplied by these HLA-C-restricted clonotypes. Cumulative frequency of public TCR beta family members discriminated carriers of CMV infection plus the relevant HLA type in this cohort and an independent roughly 340-donor cohort.

The TCR was taken from a human donor in good health (CMV status not recorded). Some clones in this sample may be carry-over from other donors' samples. The sequencing here drew on cultured CD8+ T cells from PBMCs, taken from culture after CMV antigen stimulation. The chain joins TRBV27 to TRBJ2-3; tentative D gene TRBD2, with 5 bases matching. The nucleotide sequence reads as follows: TGTGCCAGCAGTTTATTCTCGGGAATCGGAGATACGCAGTATTTT. Protein translation: CASSLFSGIGDTQYF.